This T cell receptor (beta chain) was observed in a study of vaccination effects on CD4 cells after COVID-19. The table came from immunoSEQ multiplex PCR; TCRdb's copy has only in-frame clones and leaves some out. The sample contains roughly 30,000 clones, around 74% of which appear only once. Only a few counts were recorded for this clone. The antigen remains unidentified. This CDR3 contains 11 residues. Deletions cut 3 bases from V and 12 bases from J, with 12 bases between. Germline CDR1 is SGHAT and CDR2 is FQNNGV. CD4+ T cell isolation took place after about 11 days of culture. Infection dated between March and December 2020, before the Alpha, Beta and Delta variants reached the United States. It was two doses of either the BNT162b2 or mRNA-1273 vaccine that participants received.

The rearrangement joins TRBV11-2 to TRBJ2-7, with no clear D. This receptor was obtained from a human donor who had a prior SARS-CoV-2 infection. Specimen: CD4+ T cells from PBMCs cultured without peptide, collected after COVID-19 vaccination. The CDR3 is CASSLALRAYF. The CDR3 DNA reads as TGTGCCAGCAGCTTGGCACTAAGAGCGTACTTC.